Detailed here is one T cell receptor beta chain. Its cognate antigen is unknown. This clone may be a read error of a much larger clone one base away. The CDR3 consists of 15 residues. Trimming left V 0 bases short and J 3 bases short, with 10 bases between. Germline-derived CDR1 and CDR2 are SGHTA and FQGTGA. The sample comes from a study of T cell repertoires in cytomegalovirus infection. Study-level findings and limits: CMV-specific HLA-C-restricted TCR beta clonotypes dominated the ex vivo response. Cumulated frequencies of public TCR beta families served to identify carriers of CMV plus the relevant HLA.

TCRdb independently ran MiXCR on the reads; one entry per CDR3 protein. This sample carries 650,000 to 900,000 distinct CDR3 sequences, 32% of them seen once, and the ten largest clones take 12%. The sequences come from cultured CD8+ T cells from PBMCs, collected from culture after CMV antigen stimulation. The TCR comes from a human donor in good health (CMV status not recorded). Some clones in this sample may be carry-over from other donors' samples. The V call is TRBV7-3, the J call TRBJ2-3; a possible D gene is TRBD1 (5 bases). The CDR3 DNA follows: TGTGCCAGCAGCTTAACCAGGGTGGTGACAGATACGCAGTATTTT. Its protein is CASSLTRVVTDTQYF.